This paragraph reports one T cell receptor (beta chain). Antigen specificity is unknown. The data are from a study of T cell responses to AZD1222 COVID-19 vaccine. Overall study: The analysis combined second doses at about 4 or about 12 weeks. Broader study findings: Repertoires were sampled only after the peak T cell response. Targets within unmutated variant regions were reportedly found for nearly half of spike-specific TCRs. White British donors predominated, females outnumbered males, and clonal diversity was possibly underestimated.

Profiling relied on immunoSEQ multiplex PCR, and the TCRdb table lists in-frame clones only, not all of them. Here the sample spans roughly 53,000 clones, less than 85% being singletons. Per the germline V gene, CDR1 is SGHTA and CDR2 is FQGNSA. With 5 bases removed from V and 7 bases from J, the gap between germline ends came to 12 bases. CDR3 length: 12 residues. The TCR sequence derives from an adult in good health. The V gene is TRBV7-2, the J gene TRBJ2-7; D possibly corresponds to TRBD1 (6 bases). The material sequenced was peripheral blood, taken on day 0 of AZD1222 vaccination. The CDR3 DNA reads TGTGCCAGCAGCGTCAGGGGTCGTGAGCAGTACTTC. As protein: CASSVRGREQYF.